The 12 T cell receptor beta chains below all came from one sample that was sequenced in a study of OX40 agonist ivuxolimab in advanced cancers. The repertoire was sequenced with immunoSEQ multiplex PCR; TCRdb's copy has only in-frame clones and lacks some. Of tens of thousands of clones listed, just over 85% were seen once; the top ten hold 50% to 60%. The sequenced sample was CD4+ or CD8+ T cells sorted from blood, obtained in a trial of the OX40 agonist ivuxolimab. The origin of the receptors is an adult with an advanced solid tumor such as melanoma, head and neck, liver or kidney cancer.

The J gene is TRBJ2-2, the V gene TRBV6-5; maybe TRBD1 (6 bases). Germline lookup yields CDR1 MNHEY and CDR2 SVGAGI. The V end was cut by 4 bases, the J end by 5 bases, with 8 bases between. The CDR3 totals 13 residues. The CDR3 sequence is CASSSTGTGELFF. CDR3 nucleotides: TGTGCCAGCAGTTCAACAGGGACCGGGGAGCTGTTTTTT.

The chain links TRBV7-6 to TRBJ2-1; no reliable D call. From germline, CDR1 is SGHVS and CDR2 FNYEAQ. Deletions cut 1 base from V and 6 bases from J, with 7 bases between. The CDR3 is 13 residues long. The CDR3 coding sequence is TGTGCCAGCAGCTTAGGGTGGGCCAATGAGCAGTTCTTC. Protein sequence: CASSLGWANEQFF.

This chain links TRBV28 with TRBJ2-7; 10 bases are a match to TRBD1. Germline loops: CDR1 MDHEN, CDR2 SYDVKM. Unmatched junction bases numbered 7, after V lost 6 bases and J lost 5 bases. The CDR3 totals 14 residues. The DNA of the CDR3 is TGTGCCAGCAGCGTATCCGGGACAGGGGACGAGCAGTACTTC. Its translation: CASSVSGTGDEQYF.

The chain employs TRBV4-1 and TRBJ2-2, with D possibly matching TRBD2 (5 bases). Trimming pared 3 bases from V and 6 bases from J, leaving 14 bases between. The CDR3 contains 15 residues. Per the germline V gene, CDR1 is MGHRA and CDR2 is YSYEKL. The CDR3 loop is CASSQESGNSGELFF. The CDR3 DNA follows: TGCGCCAGCAGCCAGGAATCGGGGAATTCCGGGGAGCTGTTTTTT.

This clone was found once. The CDR3 sequence is CASRQYPGQGYGYTF. In DNA, the CDR3 is TGTGCCAGCAGACAATATCCGGGACAGGGGTATGGCTACACCTTC. The chain has TRBV6-5 and TRBJ1-2, with TRBD1 matching 10 bases. After removal of 6 bases from V and 5 bases from J, the junction contained 9 bases not matched to a gene. Germline assignment: CDR1 MNHEY and CDR2 SVGAGI. The CDR3 is 15 residues long.

J is TRBJ2-7 and V is TRBV10-3; no definite D call. The CDR3 has 9 amino acids. Germline loops: CDR1 ENHRY, CDR2 SYGVKD. V was shortened by 10 bases and J by 4 bases, with 5 bases between the two germline ends. This CDR3 reads CATGYEQYF. The CDR3 coding sequence is TGTGCCACTGGTTACGAGCAGTACTTC.

CDR3 DNA sequence: TGTGCCAGCGACCGGACAGGGAATGGCAATGAGCAGTTCTTC. Translation: CASDRTGNGNEQFF. The chain is built from TRBV6-5 and TRBJ2-1; 8 bases fit TRBD1. Germline V gene data show CDR1 as MNHEY and CDR2 as SVGAGI. With 8 bases clipped from V and 6 bases from J, the junction kept 9 bases outside the gene matches. This CDR3 region has 14 residues.

The chain carries TRBV11-2 and TRBJ2-3; D might be TRBD1 or TRBD2, each matching 5 bases. Between the trimmed V and J ends, which lost 4 bases and 3 bases, there was a span of 11 bases. In germline, CDR1 is SGHAT, CDR2 FQNNGV. The CDR3 runs 14 residues. The DNA for the CDR3 is TGTGCCAGCAGCTGGTCTGGGGGTACAGATACGCAGTATTTT. Protein: CASSWSGGTDTQYF.

The V call is TRBV6-6, the J call TRBJ2-5; D not certain. Germline V CDR1 and CDR2: MNHNY, SVGAGI (reference sequence). V lost 2 bases to trimming and J lost 1 base, with 2 bases between them. This CDR3 spans 12 amino acids. CDR3 in DNA: TGTGCCAGCAGTTACCCCCAAGAGACCCAGTACTTC. Amino acids: CASSYPQETQYF.

The chain joins TRBV13 to TRBJ2-1, with 8 bases lining up with TRBD1. The V segment lost 4 bases and the J segment 5 bases; nucleotides outside the gene matches: 10. The CDR3 is 16 amino acids. Per germline, CDR1 PRHDT and CDR2 FYEKMQ (reference sequence). CDR3: CASSSTGALLDNEQFF. DNA for the CDR3: TGTGCCAGCAGCTCGACAGGGGCACTTCTGGACAATGAGCAGTTCTTC.

This rearrangement joins TRBV27 to TRBJ1-1; D is undetermined. Per germline, CDR1 MNHEY and CDR2 SMNVEV (reference sequence). V dropped 5 bases and J dropped 0 bases, with 7 bases sitting between them. The CDR3 has 13 residues. The CDR3 DNA sequence: TGTGCCAGCAGTCCAGCTATGAACACTGAAGCTTTCTTT. It is translated as CASSPAMNTEAFF.

The chain links TRBV5-1 to TRBJ1-2; D is unresolved. Germline V CDR1 and CDR2: SGHRS, YFSETQ. V was pared by 4 bases and J by 7 bases, with 11 bases between. The CDR3 is 12 amino acids. This chain's CDR3 is CASSGTVAGYTF. CDR3 sequence (DNA): TGCGCCAGCAGCGGAACGGTCGCTGGCTACACCTTC.